The rows below give T cell receptor beta chains drawn from one sample of a study of CD4 and CD8 cells across lung adenocarcinoma regions. TCRdb re-derived calls from the PCR reads in MiXCR, one entry per CDR3 protein. The table includes tens of thousands of distinct CDR3 sequences, under 70% detected once. Material: CD8+ T cells from the center of a lung tumor. The source of these receptors is a female donor with lung adenocarcinoma. The CD4 and CD8 labels of this study may be unreliable. The CDR3 runs from the conserved cysteine through the conserved F or W. A D gene is named only where the DNA matches it firmly. A clone size is listed for some rows: how often the clone was seen (once, few, many), or a class if it is expanded.

j_call,clone_size,v_call,d_call,cdr3_length,cdr3_aa,cdr3_nt
TRBJ2-5,.,TRBV18,.,15,CASSPMADSQETQYF,TGTGCCAGCTCACCAATGGCAGACAGCCAAGAGACCCAGTACTTC
TRBJ2-3,.,TRBV6-1,.,16,CASREPGLSARNTQYF,TGTGCCAGCCGCGAGCCGGGGCTGAGCGCCAGGAATACGCAGTACTTT
TRBJ2-2,.,TRBV7-2,TRBD2,13,CASSLPGLGSMFF,TGTGCCAGCAGCCTCCCCGGACTAGGGTCGATGTTTTTT
TRBJ2-3,.,TRBV6-1,.,13,CARGMCGTNMQYF,TGTGCCAGGGGGATGTGCGGCACAAACATGCAGTATTTC
TRBJ2-1,few,TRBV5-1,TRBD1,14,CASSFPGTGREQFF,TGCGCCAGCAGCTTCCCCGGGACAGGTCGTGAGCAGTTCTTC
TRBJ2-5,.,TRBV27,.,16,CASRGAGAGDKDTQYF,TGTGCCAGCAGGGGAGCCGGGGCCGGGGACAAAGATACCCAGTACTTT
TRBJ2-1,.,TRBV4-2,TRBD2,16,CASSQEVGLAANEQFF,TGTGCCAGCAGCCAAGAGGTCGGGCTAGCGGCTAATGAGCAGTTCTTC
TRBJ2-2,once,TRBV6-2/TRBV6-3,TRBD1,15,CASSYRDRGAGELFF,TGTGCCAGCAGTTACCGGGACAGGGGGGCCGGGGAGCTGTTTTTT
TRBJ2-4,.,TRBV10-3,.,14,CATKVRGQGNIQYF,TGTGCCACCAAGGTCCGCGGTCAGGGAAACATTCAGTACTTC
TRBJ2-4,.,TRBV6-1,.,16,CASGGVGGRDKKTQYF,TGTGCCAGCGGGGGCGTCGGGGGCCGAGACAAAAAGACTCAGTACTTC
TRBJ2-3,.,TRBV6-1,.,15,CASGLGLSAKNTQYF,TGTGCCAGCGGGTTGGGGCTTAGCGCCAAAAACACGCAGTATTTT
TRBJ2-1,.,TRBV6-1,TRBD2,14,CASTGTSGYNEQFF,TGTGCCAGCACCGGGACTAGCGGCTACAATGAGCAGTTCTTC
TRBJ2-7,few,TRBV7-2,.,15,CASSLVRDSYNEQYF,TGTGCCAGCAGCTTAGTTCGGGATTCCTACAATGAGCAGTACTTC
TRBJ2-7,.,TRBV6-1,TRBD1,19,CASSESRTGGTPYSYEQYF,TGTGCCAGCAGCGAATCTAGGACAGGGGGCACACCATACTCCTACGAGCAGTACTTC
TRBJ2-7,many,TRBV6-1,.,14,CASSGTVLSYEQYF,TGTGCCAGCAGTGGAACCGTTCTATCCTACGAGCAGTACTTC
TRBJ2-4,.,TRBV25-1,.,15,CASSEGRGGKNIQYF,TGTGCCAGCAGTGAGGGGCGGGGAGGCAAAAACATTCAGTACTTC
TRBJ2-3,.,TRBV27,.,11,CGSRPQETQYF,TGTGGCAGCCGTCCTCAAGAGACCCAGTATTTT
TRBJ2-5,many,TRBV7-2,TRBD2,15,CASSTGLAGQETQYF,TGTGCCAGCAGCACCGGACTAGCGGGACAAGAGACCCAGTACTTC
TRBJ2-1,once,TRBV5-3,TRBD2,19,CARSATGTSEDTSYNEQFF,TGTGCCAGAAGCGCGACCGGGACTAGCGAGGATACGTCCTACAATGAGCAGTTCTTC
TRBJ2-3,.,TRBV11-3,.,13,CASRLGAKNTQYF,TGTGCCAGCAGGCTCGGAGCCAAAAACACGCAGTATTTT
TRBJ2-1,.,TRBV11-3,.,12,CASSPVDNEQFF,TGTGCCAGCAGCCCCGTAGACAATGAGCAGTTCTTC
TRBJ2-2,medium-sized,TRBV6-1,TRBD2,19,CASRSTGTSGRAKPGELFF,TGTGCCAGCAGATCTACCGGGACTAGCGGGAGGGCAAAGCCCGGGGAGCTGTTTTTT
TRBJ2-3,medium-sized,TRBV27,.,13,CASSSHMEDTQYF,TGTGCCAGCAGTTCGCATATGGAAGATACGCAGTATTTT
TRBJ2-4,.,TRBV6-1,.,14,CGSSGLRAKNTQYF,TGTGGCAGCAGTGGGCTGAGAGCCAAAAACACGCAGTATTTC
TRBJ2-1,.,TRBV10-1,.,16,CASSESKGSGSDTQFF,TGCGCCAGCAGTGAGTCTAAGGGATCGGGCTCAGATACGCAGTTCTTC
TRBJ2-3,few,TRBV6-5,TRBD2,17,CASSYSGAGLAGNTQYF,TGTGCCAGCAGTTACTCAGGTGCCGGACTAGCGGGGAATACGCAGTATTTT